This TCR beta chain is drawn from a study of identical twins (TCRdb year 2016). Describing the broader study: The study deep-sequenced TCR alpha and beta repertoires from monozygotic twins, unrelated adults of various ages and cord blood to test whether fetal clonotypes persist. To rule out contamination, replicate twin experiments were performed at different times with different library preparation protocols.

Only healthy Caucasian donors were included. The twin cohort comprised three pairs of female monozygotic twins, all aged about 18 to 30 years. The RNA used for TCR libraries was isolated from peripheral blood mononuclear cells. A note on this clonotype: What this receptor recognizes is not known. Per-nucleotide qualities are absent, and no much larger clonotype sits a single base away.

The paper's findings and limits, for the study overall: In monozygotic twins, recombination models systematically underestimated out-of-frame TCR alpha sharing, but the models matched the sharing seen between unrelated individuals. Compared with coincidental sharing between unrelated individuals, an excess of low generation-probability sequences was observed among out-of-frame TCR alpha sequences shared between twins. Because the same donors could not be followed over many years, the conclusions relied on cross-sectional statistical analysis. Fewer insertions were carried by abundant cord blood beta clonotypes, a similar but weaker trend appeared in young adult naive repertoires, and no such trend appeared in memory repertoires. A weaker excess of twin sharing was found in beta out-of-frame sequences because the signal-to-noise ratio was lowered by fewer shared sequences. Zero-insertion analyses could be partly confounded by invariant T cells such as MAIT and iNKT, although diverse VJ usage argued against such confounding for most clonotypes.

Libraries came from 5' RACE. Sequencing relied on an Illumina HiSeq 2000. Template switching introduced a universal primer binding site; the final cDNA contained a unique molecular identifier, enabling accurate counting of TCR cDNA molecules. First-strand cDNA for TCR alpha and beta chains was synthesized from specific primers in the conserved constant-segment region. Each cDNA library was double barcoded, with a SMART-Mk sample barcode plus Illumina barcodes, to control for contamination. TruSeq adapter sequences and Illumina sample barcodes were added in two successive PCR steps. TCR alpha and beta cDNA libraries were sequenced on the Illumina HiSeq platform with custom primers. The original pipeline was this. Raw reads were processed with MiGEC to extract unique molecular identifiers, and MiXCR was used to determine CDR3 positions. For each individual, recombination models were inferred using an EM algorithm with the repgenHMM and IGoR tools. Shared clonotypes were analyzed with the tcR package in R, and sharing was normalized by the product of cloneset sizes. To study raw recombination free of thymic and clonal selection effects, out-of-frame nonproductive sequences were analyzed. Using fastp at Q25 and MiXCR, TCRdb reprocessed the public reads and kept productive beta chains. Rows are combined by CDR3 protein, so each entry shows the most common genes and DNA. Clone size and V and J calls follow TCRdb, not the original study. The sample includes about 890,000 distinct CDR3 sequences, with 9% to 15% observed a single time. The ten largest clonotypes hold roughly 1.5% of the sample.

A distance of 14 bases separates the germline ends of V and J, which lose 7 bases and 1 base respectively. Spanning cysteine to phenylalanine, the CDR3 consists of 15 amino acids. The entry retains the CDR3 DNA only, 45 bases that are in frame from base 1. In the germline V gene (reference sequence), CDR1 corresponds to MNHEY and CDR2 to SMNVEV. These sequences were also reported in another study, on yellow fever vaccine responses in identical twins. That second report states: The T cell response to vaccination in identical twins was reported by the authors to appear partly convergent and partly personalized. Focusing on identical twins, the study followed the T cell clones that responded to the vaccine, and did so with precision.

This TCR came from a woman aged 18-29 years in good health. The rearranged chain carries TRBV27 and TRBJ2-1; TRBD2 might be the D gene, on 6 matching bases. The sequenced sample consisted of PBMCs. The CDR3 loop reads CASKEGGGSYNEQFF. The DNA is TGTGCCAGCAAGGAGGGCGGTGGTTCCTACAATGAGCAGTTCTTC.